The source of this T cell receptor (beta chain) is a study of shared clonotypes between healthy human individuals. Naive CD8 populations comprised CD45RO-negative cells positively selected for CCR7, excluding terminally differentiated effector memory CD45RA+ cells. Generated by immunoSEQ multiplex PCR, the TCRdb table keeps only in-frame clones and is missing some. The data contain about 2 million clones, just under 95% of them singletons. This CDR3 has 14 residues. Germline V gives CDR1 MGHRA, CDR2 YSYEKL. V lost 4 bases, J lost 3 bases, and 12 bases lay in between. Sequencing was done on a sample of naive CD8+ T cells sorted from blood. The V gene is TRBV4-1, the J gene TRBJ2-5; D not certain. This clonotype originated in a man aged 18 to 29 in good health. The CDR3 DNA follows: TGCGCCAGCAGCCTCTTTCCGATCGAAGAGACCCAGTACTTC. Translating gives CASSLFPIEETQYF.